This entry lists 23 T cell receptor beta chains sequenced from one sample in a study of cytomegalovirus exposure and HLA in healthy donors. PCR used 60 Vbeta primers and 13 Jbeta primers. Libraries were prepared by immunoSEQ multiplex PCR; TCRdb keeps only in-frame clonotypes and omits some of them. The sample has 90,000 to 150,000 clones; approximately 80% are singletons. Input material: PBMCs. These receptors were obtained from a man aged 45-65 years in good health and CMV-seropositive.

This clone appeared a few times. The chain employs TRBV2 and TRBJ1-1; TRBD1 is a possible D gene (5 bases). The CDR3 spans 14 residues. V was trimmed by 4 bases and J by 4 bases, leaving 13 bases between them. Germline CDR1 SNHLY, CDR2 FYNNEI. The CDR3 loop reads CASSVAGHGTEAFF. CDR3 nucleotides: TGTGCCAGCAGTGTTGCAGGGCATGGCACTGAAGCTTTCTTT. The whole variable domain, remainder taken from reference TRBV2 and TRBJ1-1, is EPEVTQTPSHQVTQMGQEVILRCVPISNHLYFYWYRQILGQKVEFLVSFYNNEISEKSEIFDDQFSVERPDGSNFTLKIRSTKLEDSAMYFCASSVAGHGTEAFFGQGTRLTVV.

DNA for the CDR3: TGTGCCAGCAGCTTTCAGGGGAACACTGAAGCTTTCTTT. It encodes CASSFQGNTEAFF. The chain combines TRBV11-2 with TRBJ1-1; D is perhaps TRBD1 (5 bases). This CDR3 contains 13 residues. Per the germline V gene, CDR1 is SGHAT and CDR2 is FQNNGV. V was cut by 3 bases and J by 1 base, with 6 bases left in between. The whole variable domain, remainder taken from reference TRBV11-2 and TRBJ1-1, is EAGVAQSPRYKIIEKRQSVAFWCNPISGHATLYWYQQILGQGPKLLIQFQNNGVVDDSQLPKDRFSAERLKGVDSTLKIQPAKLEDSAVYLCASSFQGNTEAFFGQGTRLTVV.

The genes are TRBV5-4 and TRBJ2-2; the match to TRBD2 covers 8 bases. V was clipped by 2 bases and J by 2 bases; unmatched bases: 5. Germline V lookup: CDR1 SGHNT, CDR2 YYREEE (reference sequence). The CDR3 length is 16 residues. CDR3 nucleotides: TGTGCCAGCAGCTTCCCTACTAGCGGAAACACCGGGGAGCTGTTTTTT. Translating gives CASSFPTSGNTGELFF.

In DNA, the CDR3 is TGTGCCAGCAGCCAAGAATGGCGGGAGCTGGATACGCAGTATTTT. Amino acid sequence: CASSQEWRELDTQYF. The chain joins TRBV4-2 to TRBJ2-3, with 7 bases that match TRBD2. Looked up from germline, CDR1 is LGHNA and CDR2 is YNFKEQ. The CDR3 is made up of 15 amino acids. Trimming cost V 0 bases and J 6 bases; bases outside gene matches: 6.

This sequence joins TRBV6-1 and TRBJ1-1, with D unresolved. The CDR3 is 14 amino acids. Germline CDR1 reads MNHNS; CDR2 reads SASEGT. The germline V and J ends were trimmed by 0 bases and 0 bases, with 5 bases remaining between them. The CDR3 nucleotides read TGTGCCAGCAGTGAAGCGAGGGTGAACACTGAAGCTTTCTTT. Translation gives CASSEARVNTEAFF.

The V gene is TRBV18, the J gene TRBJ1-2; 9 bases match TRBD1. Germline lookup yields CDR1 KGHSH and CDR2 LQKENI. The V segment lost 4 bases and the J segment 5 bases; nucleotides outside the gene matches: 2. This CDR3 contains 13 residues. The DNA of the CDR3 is TGTGCCAGCTCACGGGACAGGGATTATGGCTACACCTTC. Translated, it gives CASSRDRDYGYTF.

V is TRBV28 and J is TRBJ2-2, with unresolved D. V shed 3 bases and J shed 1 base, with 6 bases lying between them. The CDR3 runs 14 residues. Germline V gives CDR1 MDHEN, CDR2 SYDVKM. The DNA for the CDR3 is TGTGCCAGCAGTTTCGCAGAGAACACCGGGGAGCTGTTTTTT. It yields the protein CASSFAENTGELFF.

In DNA form, the CDR3 reads TGTGCCTGGAGTGTACAGGGACGGTCCTATAATTCACCCCTCCACTTT. Encoded protein: CAWSVQGRSYNSPLHF. The V and J genes are TRBV30 and TRBJ1-6; maybe TRBD1 (6 bases). The CDR3 is 16 amino acids. Trimming stripped 0 bases from V and 1 base from J, with 10 bases between. From germline, CDR1 is GTSNPN and CDR2 SVGIG (reference sequence).

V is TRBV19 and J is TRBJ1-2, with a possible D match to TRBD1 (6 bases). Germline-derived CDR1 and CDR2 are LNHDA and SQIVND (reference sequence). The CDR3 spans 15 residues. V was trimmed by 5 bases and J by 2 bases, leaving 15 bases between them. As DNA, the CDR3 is TGTGCCAGTAGTCCCGCGGACAGTAGAAACTATGGCTACACCTTC. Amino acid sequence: CASSPADSRNYGYTF.

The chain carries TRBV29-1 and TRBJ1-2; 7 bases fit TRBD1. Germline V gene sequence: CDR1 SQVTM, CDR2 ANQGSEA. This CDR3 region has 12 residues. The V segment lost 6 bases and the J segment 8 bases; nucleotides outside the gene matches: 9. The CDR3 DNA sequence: TGCAGCGTGGCGACAGGGTTCGGGGGCTACACCTTC. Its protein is CSVATGFGGYTF.

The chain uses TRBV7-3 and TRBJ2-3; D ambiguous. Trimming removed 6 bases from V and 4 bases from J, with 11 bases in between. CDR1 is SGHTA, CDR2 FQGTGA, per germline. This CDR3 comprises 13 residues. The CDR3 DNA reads TGTGCCAGCAGAAGCACCCCGCCAGATACGCAGTATTTT. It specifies CASRSTPPDTQYF.

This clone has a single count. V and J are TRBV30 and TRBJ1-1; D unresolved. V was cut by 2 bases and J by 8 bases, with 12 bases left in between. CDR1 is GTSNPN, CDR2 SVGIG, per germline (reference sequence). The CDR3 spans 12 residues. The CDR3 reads CAWSSPLREAFF. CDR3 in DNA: TGTGCCTGGAGTAGCCCCCTCCGGGAAGCTTTCTTT.

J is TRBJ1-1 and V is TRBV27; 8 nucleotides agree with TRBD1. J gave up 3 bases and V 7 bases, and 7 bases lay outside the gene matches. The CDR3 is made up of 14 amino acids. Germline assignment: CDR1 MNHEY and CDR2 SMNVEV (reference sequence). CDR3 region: CASTGGQGHTEAFF. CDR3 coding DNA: TGTGCCAGCACCGGCGGACAGGGTCACACTGAAGCTTTCTTT.

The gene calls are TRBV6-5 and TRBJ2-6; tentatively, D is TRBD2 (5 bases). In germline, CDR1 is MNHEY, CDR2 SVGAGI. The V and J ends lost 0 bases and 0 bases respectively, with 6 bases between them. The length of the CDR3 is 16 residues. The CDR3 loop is CASSYSGSSGANVLTF. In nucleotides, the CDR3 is TGTGCCAGCAGTTACTCGGGGAGCTCTGGGGCCAACGTCCTGACTTTC.

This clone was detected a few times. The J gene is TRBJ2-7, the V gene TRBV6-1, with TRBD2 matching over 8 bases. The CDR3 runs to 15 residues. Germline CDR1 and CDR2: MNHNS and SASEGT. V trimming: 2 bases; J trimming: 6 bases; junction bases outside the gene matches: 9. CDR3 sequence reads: CASSEPFGGAGEQYF. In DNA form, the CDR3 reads TGTGCCAGCAGTGAACCCTTCGGGGGGGCAGGCGAGCAGTACTTC.

The CDR3: CASSHLDRGDNQPQHF. In DNA, the CDR3 is TGTGCCAGCAGCCACTTGGACAGGGGCGACAATCAGCCCCAGCATTTT. The chain has TRBV4-2 and TRBJ1-5; 9 bases match TRBD1. From germline, CDR1 is LGHNA and CDR2 YNFKEQ. The V and J ends lost 3 bases and 3 bases, in that order; junction bases with no gene match: 6. The CDR3 covers 16 residues.

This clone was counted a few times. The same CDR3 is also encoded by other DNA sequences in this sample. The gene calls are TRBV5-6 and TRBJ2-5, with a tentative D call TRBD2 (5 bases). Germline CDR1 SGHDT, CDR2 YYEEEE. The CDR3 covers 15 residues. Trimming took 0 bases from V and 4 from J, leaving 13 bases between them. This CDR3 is CASSLAVARGETQYF. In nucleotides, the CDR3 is TGTGCCAGCAGCTTGGCTGTGGCCCGGGGAGAGACCCAGTACTTC.

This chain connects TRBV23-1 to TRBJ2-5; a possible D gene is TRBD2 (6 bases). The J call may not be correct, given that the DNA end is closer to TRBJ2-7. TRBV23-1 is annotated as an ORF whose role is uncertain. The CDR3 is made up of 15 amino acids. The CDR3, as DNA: TGCGCCAGCAGTCAACCGGAGGGGACCCCCTACGAGCAGTACTTC. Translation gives CASSQPEGTPYEQYF.

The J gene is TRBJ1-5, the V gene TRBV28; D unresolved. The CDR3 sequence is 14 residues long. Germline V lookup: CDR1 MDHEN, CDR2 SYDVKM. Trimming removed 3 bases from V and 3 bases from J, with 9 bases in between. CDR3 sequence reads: CASSFSTYNQPQHF. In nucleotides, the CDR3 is TGTGCCAGCAGTTTTAGCACATACAATCAGCCCCAGCATTTT.

DNA for the CDR3: TGTGCCAGCAGCTTAGAAGCGAGGACCTACAATGAGCAGTTCTTC. This codes for CASSLEARTYNEQFF. V and J are TRBV7-2 and TRBJ2-1, with D unclear. The V gene lost 1 base and the J gene lost 2 bases, with 9 bases spanning the gap. This CDR3 contains 15 residues. The germline gives CDR1 SGHTA, CDR2 FQGNSA.

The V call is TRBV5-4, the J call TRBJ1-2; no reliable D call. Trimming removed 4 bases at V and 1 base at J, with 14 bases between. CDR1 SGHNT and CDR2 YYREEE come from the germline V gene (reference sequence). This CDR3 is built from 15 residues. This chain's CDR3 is CASSPRGAINYGYTF. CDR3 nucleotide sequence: TGTGCCAGCAGCCCCCGAGGTGCAATTAACTATGGCTACACCTTC.

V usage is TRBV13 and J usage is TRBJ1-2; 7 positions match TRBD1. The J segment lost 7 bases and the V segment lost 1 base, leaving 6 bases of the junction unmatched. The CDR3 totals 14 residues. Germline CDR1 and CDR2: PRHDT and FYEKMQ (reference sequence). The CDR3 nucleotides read TGTGCCAGCAGCTTAGAAAGGGGGCGTGTTGGCTACACCTTC. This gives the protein CASSLERGRVGYTF.

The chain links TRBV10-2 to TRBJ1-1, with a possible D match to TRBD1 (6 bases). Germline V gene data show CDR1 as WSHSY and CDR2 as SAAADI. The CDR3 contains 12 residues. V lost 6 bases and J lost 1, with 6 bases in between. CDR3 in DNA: TGCGCCAGCAGACAGGGGAACACTGAAGCTTTCTTT. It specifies CASRQGNTEAFF.